This entry features one T cell receptor (beta chain) sequence. The antigen remains undetermined. TCRdb's table, derived via immunoSEQ multiplex PCR, lists solely in-frame clones and lacks some. Among about 53,000 clones, approximately 84% were seen once, and the ten largest hold more than 4%. This sample stems from a study of radiotherapy plus CTLA-4 blockade in lung cancer. The study, taken as a whole, reports: It was early blood T cell clone dynamics, with interferon-beta, that reportedly best predicted response. Blood saw expansion of tumor-derived TCR clones after radiotherapy plus ipilimumab.

Ipilimumab-mediated CTLA-4 blockade plus focal radiation was given to patients having chemo-refractory metastatic non-small-cell lung cancer. The CDR3 runs to 17 residues. Germline CDR1 reads SEHNR; CDR2 reads FQNEAQ (reference sequence). The V and J ends lost 0 bases and 5 bases, in that order; junction bases with no gene match: 7. The source is a human donor with non-small cell lung cancer whose response to radiotherapy plus ipilimumab could not be evaluated. The specimen was peripheral blood, collected from a patient treated with radiotherapy plus ipilimumab. The chain recombines TRBV7-9 with TRBJ2-2; 9 nucleotides match TRBD1. CDR3 bases: TGTGCCAGCAGCTTAGCCGGGACAGGGTTTGGAACCGGGGAGCTGTTTTTT. Encoded protein: CASSLAGTGFGTGELFF.